This T cell receptor (beta chain) emerged from a study of cytomegalovirus exposure and HLA in healthy donors. CDR1 and CDR2 (germline): MNHEY, SVGAGI. This CDR3 is 12 amino acids long. V was clipped by 7 bases and J by 6 bases, with 12 bases between them. The protocol was immunoSEQ multiplex PCR, while the TCRdb copy is restricted to in-frame clones and leaves out a portion. In the table there are 99,000 or so clones, more than 85% of which are singletons. Sequenced: PBMCs. This TCR derives from a young woman in good health and CMV-seropositive. The genes are TRBV6-5 and TRBJ1-2; the D gene is possibly TRBD1 (5 bases). The CDR3 DNA follows: TGTGCCAGCACCTCCTCCAGGGATGGCTACACCTTC. It translates to CASTSSRDGYTF.